These 12 T cell receptor beta chains were all obtained from the same sample, sequenced in a study of blood T cells in healthy people across ages. For the second PCR, which ran for about 7 to 12 cycles, a sample-barcoded 5' primer and a J-beta primer mix were used. TCRdb reprocessed the 5' RACE reads via MiXCR and lists one record per CDR3 protein. This table holds 1.5 million to 2 million distinct CDR3 sequences, around half found once. Input material: blood. The receptors shown here come from a woman between 40 and 50 years old in good health.

This clonotype was counted once. The CDR3 DNA reads as TGTGCCAGCATCCCGGCCGGGTCTCCTGGGGCCAACGTCCTGACTTTC. Translating it yields CASIPAGSPGANVLTF. The gene calls are TRBV2 and TRBJ2-6; D is uncertain. The CDR3 totals 16 residues. The germline V gene encodes CDR1 SNHLY and CDR2 FYNNEI. The ends were cut back, 7 bases at V and 2 bases at J, with 15 bases in the middle.

Here the CDR3 DNA reads TGTGCCACCAGTGACACCTCCGGGAGAAAACTGTTTTTT. Translating it yields CATSDTSGRKLFF. V usage is TRBV24-1 and J usage is TRBJ1-4; D remains ambiguous. The germline gives CDR1 KGHDR, CDR2 SFDVKD. The CDR3 spans 13 residues. Trimming cost V 4 bases and J 10 bases, with 12 bases left between them.

This clonotype has just a few counts. This sequence joins TRBV20-1 and TRBJ2-3; 10 nucleotides line up with TRBD1. Germline V CDR1 and CDR2: DFQATT, SNEGSKA (reference sequence). The J segment lost 6 bases and the V segment lost 3 bases, leaving 6 bases of the junction unmatched. The CDR3 has 14 residues. As DNA, the CDR3 is TGCAGTGCTAGCTGGACAGGGGGGTCGGATACGCAGTATTTT. It encodes CSASWTGGSDTQYF.

This clonotype was observed a handful of times. The chain couples TRBV6-5 to TRBJ2-3, with D uncertain. Germline lookup yields CDR1 MNHEY and CDR2 SVGAGI. V was shortened by 2 bases and J by 0 bases, with 12 bases between the two germline ends. The CDR3 has 16 amino acids. The CDR3 DNA reads TGTGCCAGCAGTTACCGTAGGCTGTCTAGCACAGATACGCAGTATTTT. It codes for CASSYRRLSSTDTQYF.

This clonotype was recorded a few times. V gene TRBV7-2 combines with J gene TRBJ2-5; D is undetermined. The CDR3 extends over 14 amino acids. CDR1 and CDR2 from the germline V gene are SGHTA and FQGNSA. The ends were cut back, 1 base at V and 2 bases at J, with 8 bases in the middle. CDR3 region: CASSLGLKQETQYF. CDR3 coding DNA: TGTGCCAGCAGCTTAGGTCTTAAACAAGAGACCCAGTACTTC.

As concerns this clonotype: A single base separates this from a much larger clone, so it may be a read error. The chain combines TRBV12-3 or TRBV12-4 with TRBJ2-5, with 10 bases matching TRBD1. The CDR3 runs to 14 residues. The CDR3 bases are TGTGCCCGCAGTCCTGGGACAGGGGTAGAGACCCAGTACTTC. Translation gives CARSPGTGVETQYF.

This clonotype was counted between two and nine times. The chain employs TRBV4-1 and TRBJ2-3; no clear D gene. This CDR3 comprises 14 residues. The V end was cut by 6 bases, the J end by 0 bases, with 10 bases between. The germline V gene encodes CDR1 MGHRA and CDR2 YSYEKL. Written as DNA, the CDR3 is TGCGCCAGCAGGGAACAGCTAAGCACAGATACGCAGTATTTT. Its protein is CASREQLSTDTQYF.

This clonotype was found a few times. The chain combines TRBV6-5 with TRBJ1-2, with D unresolved. This CDR3 has 16 amino acids. V shed 2 bases and J shed 0 bases, with 13 bases lying between them. Germline V CDR1 and CDR2: MNHEY, SVGAGI. The CDR3 DNA reads as TGTGCCAGCAGTTACCGGATGGCGAATCCTAACTATGGCTACACCTTC. Translated: CASSYRMANPNYGYTF.

This chain connects TRBV9 to TRBJ2-1; D is uncertain. Germline V gives CDR1 SGDLS, CDR2 YYNGEE. Between the trimmed V and J ends, which lost 0 bases and 0 bases, there was a span of 7 bases. The CDR3 extends over 15 amino acids. The CDR3 coding sequence is TGTGCCAGCAGCGTAGGGTGGGGCTCCTACAATGAGCAGTTCTTC. Protein product: CASSVGWGSYNEQFF.

In its sample, this clonotype was seen a few times. The chain recombines TRBV7-9 with TRBJ2-7; 7 positions agree with TRBD2. Germline CDR1 and CDR2: SEHNR and FQNEAQ (reference sequence). With 5 bases clipped from V and 11 bases from J, the junction kept 15 bases outside the gene matches. This CDR3 has 14 amino acids. Here the CDR3 reads CASSHSSLVGLEYF. In DNA form, the CDR3 reads TGTGCCAGCAGCCACTCCAGCCTCGTCGGACTAGAGTACTTC.

Of note for this clonotype: The junction shows a germline mismatch at one end, possibly a read error. The V and J genes are TRBV13 and TRBJ2-7; a weak D match, TRBD1 (5 bases). The assigned J gene may be wrong: the sequence end matches TRBJ2-5 better. The CDR3 spans 14 residues. CDR1 and CDR2 (germline): PRHDT, FYEKMQ (reference sequence). CDR3 protein: CASSVGDAPETQYF. CDR3 coding DNA: TGTGCCAGCAGCGTAGGGGATGCACCAGAGACCCAGTACTTC.

This chain uses TRBV28 with TRBJ1-5; tentative D call: TRBD1 (6 bases). Germline lookup yields CDR1 MDHEN and CDR2 SYDVKM. Between the trimmed V and J ends, which lost 4 bases and 11 bases, there was a span of 15 bases. The CDR3 has 13 residues. CDR3 in amino acids: CASSSSGVRAQHF. The CDR3 bases are TGTGCCAGCAGTTCATCAGGGGTTAGAGCCCAGCATTTT.